The 10 T cell receptor beta chains below come from one sample, sequenced in a study of blood T cell repertoires in COVID-19. Profiled with immunoSEQ multiplex PCR; TCRdb holds only in-frame clones, not every one. The sample holds around 300,000 clones, under 90% seen once. The specimen was peripheral blood. These receptors all come from a woman aged 45-60 years who had recovered from COVID-19.

The rearrangement links TRBV5-1 to TRBJ1-1; 9 bases fit TRBD1. The V gene end was trimmed by 0 bases and the J gene end by 2 bases; junction bases not matched to a gene: 5. The CDR3 is 16 amino acids. CDR1 is SGHRS and CDR2 is YFSETQ in the germline V gene. The CDR3 spells CASSLGGTGLNTEAFF. The CDR3 region has the DNA TGCGCCAGCAGCTTGGGCGGGACAGGGCTCAACACTGAAGCTTTCTTT.

The chain is built from TRBV7-2 and TRBJ2-7; 8 nucleotides align to TRBD2. The CDR3 has 14 amino acids. Trimming at V came to 4 bases and at J to 2 bases, leaving 4 bases not matched to a gene. CDR1 and CDR2 from the germline V gene are SGHTA and FQGNSA. CDR3 loop: CASSYTSGAYEQYF. The CDR3 region has the DNA TGTGCCAGCAGCTACACTAGCGGTGCCTACGAGCAGTACTTC.

J is TRBJ2-3 and V is TRBV9; 8 bases agree with TRBD2. With V trimmed by 3 bases and J by 2 bases, 8 bases remained unmatched. This CDR3 region has 16 residues. Germline CDR1 SGDLS, CDR2 YYNGEE. This CDR3 reads CASSESLAVDTDTQYF. The CDR3 DNA reads TGTGCCAGCAGCGAATCACTAGCGGTCGACACAGATACGCAGTATTTT.

The chain carries TRBV27 and TRBJ1-2, with 7 positions matching TRBD1. This CDR3 comprises 17 residues. V lost 2 bases, J lost 2 bases, and 11 bases stayed unmatched. Germline CDR1 reads MNHEY; CDR2 reads SMNVEV (reference sequence). The CDR3 here is CASSLGLSGQTNYGYTF. The CDR3 nucleotides read TGTGCCAGCAGTTTAGGCCTTTCGGGACAGACCAACTATGGCTACACCTTC.

This sequence joins TRBV6-2 or TRBV6-3 and TRBJ1-1; 8 bases line up with TRBD1. CDR1 is MNHEY and CDR2 is SVGEGT in the germline V gene. This CDR3 region has 14 residues. Germline trimming cut 6 bases from V and 0 bases from J; bases unmatched to any gene: 3. CDR3 protein: CASSLTGVNTEAFF. CDR3 DNA: TGTGCCAGCAGCCTGACAGGGGTGAACACTGAAGCTTTCTTT.

This clone has a handful of counts. The V call is TRBV7-3, the J call TRBJ1-2, with 8 bases lining up with TRBD1. There are 14 residues in the CDR3. The J segment lost 6 bases and the V segment lost 5 bases, leaving 8 bases of the junction unmatched. Germline V gene sequence: CDR1 SGHTA, CDR2 FQGTGA. The DNA for the CDR3 is TGTGCCAGCAGCGCAGGGGGCGCGGGGGATGGCTACACCTTC. The encoded protein is CASSAGGAGDGYTF.

The rearrangement uses TRBV27 and TRBJ1-6; D gene ambiguous. Germline assignment: CDR1 MNHEY and CDR2 SMNVEV (reference sequence). Trimming took off 4 bases at V and 5 bases at J, with 15 bases between the two ends. The CDR3 totals 16 residues. CDR3 DNA: TGTGCCAGCAGTTGGAGGGCCCGAACTGATAATTCACCCCTCCACTTT. Its translation: CASSWRARTDNSPLHF.

The CDR3 region is CAIRTNSGVRNEQFF. In DNA, the CDR3 is TGTGCCATCCGAACCAATAGCGGGGTAAGAAATGAGCAGTTCTTC. V usage is TRBV10-3 and J usage is TRBJ2-1; the match to TRBD2 covers 8 bases. The germline V gene encodes CDR1 ENHRY and CDR2 SYGVKD. This CDR3 contains 15 residues. V shed 8 bases and J 7 bases; nucleotides not matched to a gene: 13.

This sequence joins TRBV6-5 and TRBJ1-2, with 9 nucleotides matching TRBD1. CDR1 is MNHEY, CDR2 SVGAGI, per germline. CDR3 length: 14 residues. Losses at the gene ends were 8 bases for V and 4 bases for J; bases not matched to a gene: 8. CDR3 in amino acids: CASSQDRGGYGYTF. Here the CDR3 DNA reads TGTGCCAGCTCCCAGGACAGGGGCGGCTATGGCTACACCTTC.

This clone appeared once. V and J are TRBV5-1 and TRBJ2-4, with 12 positions matching TRBD1. This CDR3 is built from 18 residues. The ends lost 4 bases at V and 0 bases at J; junction bases unmatched: 8. The V gene's germline CDR1 is SGHRS and CDR2 YFSETQ. The CDR3 sequence is CASSPGGTGGSAKNIQYF. The CDR3 region has the DNA TGCGCCAGCAGCCCTGGGGGGACAGGGGGCTCAGCCAAAAACATTCAGTACTTC.